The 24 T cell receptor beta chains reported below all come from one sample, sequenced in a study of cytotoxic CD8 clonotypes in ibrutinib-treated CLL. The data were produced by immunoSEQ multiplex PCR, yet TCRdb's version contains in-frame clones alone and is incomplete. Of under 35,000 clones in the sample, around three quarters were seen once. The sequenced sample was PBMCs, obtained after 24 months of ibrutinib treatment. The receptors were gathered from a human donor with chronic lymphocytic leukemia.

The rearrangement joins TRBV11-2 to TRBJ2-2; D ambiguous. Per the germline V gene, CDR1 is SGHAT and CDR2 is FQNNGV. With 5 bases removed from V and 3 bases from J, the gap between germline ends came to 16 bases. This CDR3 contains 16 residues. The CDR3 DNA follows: TGTGCCAGCAGCCTACAGACCGGATTATACACCGGGGAGCTGTTTTTT. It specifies CASSLQTGLYTGELFF. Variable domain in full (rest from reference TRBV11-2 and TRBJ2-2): EAGVAQSPRYKIIEKRQSVAFWCNPISGHATLYWYQQILGQGPKLLIQFQNNGVVDDSQLPKDRFSAERLKGVDSTLKIQPAKLEDSAVYLCASSLQTGLYTGELFFGEGSRLTVL.

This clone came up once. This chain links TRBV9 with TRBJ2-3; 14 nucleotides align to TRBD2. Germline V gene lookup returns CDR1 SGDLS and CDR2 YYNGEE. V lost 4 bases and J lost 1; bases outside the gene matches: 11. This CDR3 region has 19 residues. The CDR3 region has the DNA TGTGCCAGCAGCTCCCCTCGACTAGCGGGGGGGTTCGGCACAGATACGCAGTATTTT. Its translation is CASSSPRLAGGFGTDTQYF.

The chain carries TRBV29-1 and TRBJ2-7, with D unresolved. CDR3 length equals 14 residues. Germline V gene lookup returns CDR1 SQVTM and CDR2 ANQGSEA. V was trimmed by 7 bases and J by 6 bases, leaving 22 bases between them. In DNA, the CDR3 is TGCAGCGCTGGGTACGGAGTCTCCCCCCTCGAGCAGTACTTC. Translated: CSAGYGVSPLEQYF.

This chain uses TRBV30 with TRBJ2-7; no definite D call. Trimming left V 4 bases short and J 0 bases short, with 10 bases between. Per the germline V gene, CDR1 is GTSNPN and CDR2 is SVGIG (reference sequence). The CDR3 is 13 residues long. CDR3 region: CAWTDLSSYEQYF. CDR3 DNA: TGTGCCTGGACGGACCTTAGCTCCTACGAGCAGTACTTC. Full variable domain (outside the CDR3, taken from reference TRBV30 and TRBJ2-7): SQTIHQWPATLVQPVGSPLSLECTVEGTSNPNLYWYRQAAGRGLQLLFYSVGIGQISSEVPQNLSASRPQDRQFILSSKKLLLSDSGFYLCAWTDLSSYEQYFGPGTRLTVT.

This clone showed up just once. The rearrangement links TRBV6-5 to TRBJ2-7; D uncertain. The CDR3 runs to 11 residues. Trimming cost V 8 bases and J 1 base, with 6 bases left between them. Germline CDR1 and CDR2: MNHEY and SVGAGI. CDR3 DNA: TGTGCCAGCGGTCTGTCCTACGAGCAGTACTTC. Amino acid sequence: CASGLSYEQYF.

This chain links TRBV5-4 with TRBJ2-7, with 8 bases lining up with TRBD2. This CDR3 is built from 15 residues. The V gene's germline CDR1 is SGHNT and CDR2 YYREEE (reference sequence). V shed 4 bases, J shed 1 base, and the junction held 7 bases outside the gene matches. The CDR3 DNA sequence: TGTGCCAGCAGCCCCGGGGGGGCTCAATCCTACGAGCAGTACTTC. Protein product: CASSPGGAQSYEQYF.

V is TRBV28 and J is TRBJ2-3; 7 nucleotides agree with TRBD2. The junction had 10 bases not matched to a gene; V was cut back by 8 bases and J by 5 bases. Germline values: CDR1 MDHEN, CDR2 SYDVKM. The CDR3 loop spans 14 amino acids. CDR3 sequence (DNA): TGTGCCAGCCGCACTGGGGGGGTGAAAGATACGCAGTATTTT. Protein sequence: CASRTGGVKDTQYF.

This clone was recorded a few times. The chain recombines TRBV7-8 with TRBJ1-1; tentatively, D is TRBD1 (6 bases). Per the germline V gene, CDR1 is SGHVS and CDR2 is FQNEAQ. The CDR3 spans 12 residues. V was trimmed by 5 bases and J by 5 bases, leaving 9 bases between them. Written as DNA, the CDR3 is TGTGCCAGCAGCCTTGGGACAACTGAAGCTTTCTTT. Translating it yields CASSLGTTEAFF.

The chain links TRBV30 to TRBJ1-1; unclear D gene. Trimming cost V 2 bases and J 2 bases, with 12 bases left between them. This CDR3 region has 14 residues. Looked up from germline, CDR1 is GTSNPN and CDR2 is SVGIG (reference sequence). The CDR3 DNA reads TGTGCCTGGAGTCCCGACATAACAAACACTGAAGCTTTCTTT. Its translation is CAWSPDITNTEAFF.

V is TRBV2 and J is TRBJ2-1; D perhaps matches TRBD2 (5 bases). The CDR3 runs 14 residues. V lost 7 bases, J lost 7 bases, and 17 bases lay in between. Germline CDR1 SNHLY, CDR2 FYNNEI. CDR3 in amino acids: CASNGGIGVNEQFF. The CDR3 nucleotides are TGTGCCAGCAACGGCGGTATCGGGGTGAATGAGCAGTTCTTC.

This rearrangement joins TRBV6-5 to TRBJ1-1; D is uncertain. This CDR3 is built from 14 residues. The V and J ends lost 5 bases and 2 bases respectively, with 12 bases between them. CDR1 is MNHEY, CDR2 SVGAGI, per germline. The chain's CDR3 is CASSGTHENTEAFF. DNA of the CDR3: TGTGCCAGCAGTGGAACCCACGAAAACACTGAAGCTTTCTTT.

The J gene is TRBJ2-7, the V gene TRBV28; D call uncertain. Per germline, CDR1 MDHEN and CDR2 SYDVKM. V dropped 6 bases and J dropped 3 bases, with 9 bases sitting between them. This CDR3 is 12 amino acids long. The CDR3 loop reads CASSPLGYEQYF. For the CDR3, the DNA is TGTGCCAGCAGCCCTTTGGGCTACGAGCAGTACTTC. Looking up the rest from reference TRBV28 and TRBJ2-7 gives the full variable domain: DVKVTQSSRYLVKRTGEKVFLECVQDMDHENMFWYRQDPGLGLRLIYFSYDVKMKEKGDIPEGYSVSREKKERFSLILESASTNQTSMYLCASSPLGYEQYFGPGTRLTVT.

DNA of the CDR3: TGTGCCTGGAGTAGGGGACAGGGTCTTGGCTACACCTTC. Its protein is CAWSRGQGLGYTF. This rearrangement joins TRBV30 to TRBJ1-2; 9 nucleotides line up with TRBD1. The CDR3 has 13 residues. V dropped 2 bases and J dropped 7; count of bases not matched to a gene: 5. The germline V gene has CDR1 GTSNPN and CDR2 SVGIG (reference sequence).

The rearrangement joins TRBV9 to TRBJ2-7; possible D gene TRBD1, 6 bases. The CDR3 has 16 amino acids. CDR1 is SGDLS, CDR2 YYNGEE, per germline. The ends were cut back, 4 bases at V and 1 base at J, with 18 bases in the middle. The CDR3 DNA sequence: TGTGCCAGCAGCTACTCAGGGGTCTCAACGTCCTACGAGCAGTACTTC. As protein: CASSYSGVSTSYEQYF.

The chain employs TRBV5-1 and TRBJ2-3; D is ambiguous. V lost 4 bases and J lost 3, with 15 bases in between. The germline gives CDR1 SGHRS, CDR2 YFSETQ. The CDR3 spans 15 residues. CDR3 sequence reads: CASSLDPIGTDTQYF. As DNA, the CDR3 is TGCGCCAGCAGCCTAGATCCCATAGGAACAGATACGCAGTATTTT.

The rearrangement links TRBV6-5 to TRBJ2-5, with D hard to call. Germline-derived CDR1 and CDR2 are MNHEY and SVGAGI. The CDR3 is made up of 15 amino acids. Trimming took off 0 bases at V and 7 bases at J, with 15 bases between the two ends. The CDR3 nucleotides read TGTGCCAGCAGTTACTCATTTAAGGGCGTTGGGACCCAGTACTTC. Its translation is CASSYSFKGVGTQYF.

This chain's CDR3 is CASNPGGSLNTEAFF. The CDR3, as DNA: TGTGCCAGCAATCCAGGGGGGAGCCTGAACACTGAAGCTTTCTTT. The chain carries TRBV27 and TRBJ1-1; the match to TRBD1 covers 7 bases. Germline V gene lookup returns CDR1 MNHEY and CDR2 SMNVEV (reference sequence). The CDR3 consists of 15 residues. Losses at the gene ends were 7 bases for V and 0 bases for J; bases not matched to a gene: 8.

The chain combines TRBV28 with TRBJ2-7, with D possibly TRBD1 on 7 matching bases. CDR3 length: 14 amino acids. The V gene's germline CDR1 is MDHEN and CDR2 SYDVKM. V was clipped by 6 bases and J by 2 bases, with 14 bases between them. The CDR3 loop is CASRLQGGPYEQYF. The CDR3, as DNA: TGTGCCAGCAGGCTTCAGGGGGGCCCCTACGAGCAGTACTTC.

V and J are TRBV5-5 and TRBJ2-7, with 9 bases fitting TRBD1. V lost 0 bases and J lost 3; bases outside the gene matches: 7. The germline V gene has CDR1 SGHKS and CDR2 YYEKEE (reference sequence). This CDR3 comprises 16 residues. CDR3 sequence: CASSLGGTGYDYEQYF. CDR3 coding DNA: TGTGCCAGCAGCTTGGGAGGGACAGGGTATGACTACGAGCAGTACTTC. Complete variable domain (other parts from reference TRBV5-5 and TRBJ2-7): DAGVTQSPTHLIKTRGQQVTLRCSPISGHKSVSWYQQVLGQGPQFIFQYYEKEERGRGNFPDRFSARQFPNYSSELNVNALLLGDSALYLCASSLGGTGYDYEQYFGPGTRLTVT.

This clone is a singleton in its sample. The CDR3 bases are TGTGCCAGCAGCGTGAGCGGAAATGAGCAGTTCTTC. Protein sequence: CASSVSGNEQFF. The chain has TRBV9 and TRBJ2-1; a possible D gene is TRBD2 (5 bases). Trimming cost V 2 bases and J 7 bases, with 7 bases left between them. Germline V gives CDR1 SGDLS, CDR2 YYNGEE. The CDR3 loop spans 12 amino acids.

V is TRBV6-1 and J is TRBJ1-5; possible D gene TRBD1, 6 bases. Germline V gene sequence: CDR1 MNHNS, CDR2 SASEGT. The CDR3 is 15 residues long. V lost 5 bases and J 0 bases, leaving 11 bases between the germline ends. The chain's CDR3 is CASSTGTRSNQPQHF. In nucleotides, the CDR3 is TGTGCCAGCAGTACCGGGACACGTAGCAATCAGCCCCAGCATTTT.

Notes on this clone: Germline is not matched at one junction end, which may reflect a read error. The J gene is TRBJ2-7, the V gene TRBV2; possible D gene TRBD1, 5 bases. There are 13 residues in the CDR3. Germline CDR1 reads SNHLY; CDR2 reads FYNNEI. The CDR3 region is CASRGRNSYEHHF. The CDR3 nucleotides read TGTGCCAGCAGGGGGCGAAACTCCTACGAGCATCACTTC.

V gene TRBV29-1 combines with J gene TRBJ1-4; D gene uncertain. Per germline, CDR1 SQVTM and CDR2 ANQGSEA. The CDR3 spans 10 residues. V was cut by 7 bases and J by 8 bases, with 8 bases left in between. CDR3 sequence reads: CSAWWEKLFF. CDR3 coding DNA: TGCAGCGCCTGGTGGGAAAAACTGTTTTTT.

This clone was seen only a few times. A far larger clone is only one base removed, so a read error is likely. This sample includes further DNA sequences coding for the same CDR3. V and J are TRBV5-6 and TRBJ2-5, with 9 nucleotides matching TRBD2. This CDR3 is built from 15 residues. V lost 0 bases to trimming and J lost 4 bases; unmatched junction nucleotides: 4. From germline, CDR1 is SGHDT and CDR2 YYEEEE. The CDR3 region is CASSLVAGGGETQYF. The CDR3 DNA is TGTGCCAGCAGCTTGGTCGCGGGGGGGGGAGAGACCCAGTACTTC.